The present TCR beta chain was sequenced within a study of long-term antiretroviral therapy in people with HIV. Findings of the study overall: Pre-ART expanded TRB clones stayed dominant throughout, though often decreasing after ART. HIV repertoires had narrower CDR3 length ranges than controls.

This CDR3 contains 16 residues. After removal of 4 bases from V and 4 bases from J, the junction contained 8 bases not matched to a gene. The germline V gene has CDR1 SGHKS and CDR2 YYEKEE (reference sequence). They ran version v3.0 of the immunoSEQ assay at survey level. The target of sequencing was about 35,000-50,000 T-cell genomes per sample. Clones were sequenced by immunoSEQ multiplex PCR, and TCRdb holds only the in-frame ones, with some missing. This table holds 20,000 to 30,000 clones, 84% found once. Among participants with HIV, every one received treatment in the United States. This clone was recorded only once. Its antigen is currently unknown.

This chain uses TRBV5-5 with TRBJ2-5; 12 nucleotides agree with TRBD1. The specimen comprised unsorted PBMCs, sampled 3 years after starting antiretroviral therapy. This TCR was sampled from a man aged 45-65 years with HIV. The CDR3, as DNA: TGTGCCAGCAGCCGGGGACAGGGGGCGTTTGGAGAGACCCAGTACTTC. Its translation is CASSRGQGAFGETQYF.